The clone carrying this TCR beta chain was picked up a small number of times. One entry per CDR3 protein, called by TCRdb with MiXCR from the 5' RACE reads. The profile shows about 39,000 distinct CDR3 sequences, about 6% of them singletons. This sample is part of a study of spatial heterogeneity in lung cancer. Turning to the study itself: Compared with alpha-chain sequences, beta-chain sequences were consistently detected in greater numbers.

Time point here: sample taken at primary tumor resection. Whole RNA, which was extracted from tumor, nontumor lung tissue or frozen PBMC, was sequenced without any cell sorting. The germline CDR1 and CDR2 sequences are SGHTA and FQGTGA. This CDR3 spans 13 amino acids. Trimming left V 9 bases short and J 0 bases short, with 6 bases between. This receptor was taken from a male donor with early-stage non-small cell lung cancer. The source was PBMCs, collected at surgery. This chain joins TRBV7-3 and TRBJ2-6; no clear D gene. The CDR3 sequence is CASQDSGANVLTF. CDR3 coding DNA: TGTGCCAGTCAGGACTCTGGGGCCAACGTCCTGACTTTC.